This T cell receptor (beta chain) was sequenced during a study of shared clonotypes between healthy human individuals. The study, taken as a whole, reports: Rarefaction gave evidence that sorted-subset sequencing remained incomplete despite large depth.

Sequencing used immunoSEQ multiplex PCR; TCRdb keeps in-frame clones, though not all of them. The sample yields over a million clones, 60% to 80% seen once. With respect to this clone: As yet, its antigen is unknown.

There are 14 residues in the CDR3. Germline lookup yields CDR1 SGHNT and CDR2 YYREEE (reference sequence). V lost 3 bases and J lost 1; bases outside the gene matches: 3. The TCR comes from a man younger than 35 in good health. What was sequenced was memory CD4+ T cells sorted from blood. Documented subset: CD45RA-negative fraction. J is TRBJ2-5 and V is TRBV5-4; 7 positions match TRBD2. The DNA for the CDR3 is TGTGCCAGCAGCTACGCTAGCGGCCAAGAGACCCAGTACTTC. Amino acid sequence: CASSYASGQETQYF.